Listed below are T cell receptor beta chains from one sample, sequenced in a study of PD-L1 blockade in urothelial cancer. This table comes from immunoSEQ multiplex PCR, and its TCRdb copy is limited to in-frame clones, with some not included. In the table there are some 71,000 clones, about 85% of which are singletons. The sequencing here drew on PBMCs, taken around atezolizumab (anti-PD-L1) treatment. The receptors were sampled from a man aged 35 to 55 with urothelial cancer. The CDR3 runs from the conserved cysteine through the conserved F or W. The order of the fields is D gene, CDR3 length, J gene, clone size, V gene, CDR3 protein, CDR3 DNA. A D gene is named only where the DNA matches it firmly. Some rows have no size entry. The others give once, few or many, or a class for an expanded clone.

D: TRBD2; length: 16; J: TRBJ2-1; size: -; V: TRBV6-6; CDR3: CASYRGGAGDYNEQFF; DNA: TGTGCCAGCTATAGGGGCGGAGCGGGAGATTACAATGAGCAGTTCTTC
D: -; length: 15; J: TRBJ2-7; size: -; V: TRBV5-8; CDR3: CASTSQALRMYEQYF; DNA: TGTGCCAGCACATCACAGGCTCTTCGTATGTACGAGCAGTACTTC
D: -; length: 13; J: TRBJ1-2; size: -; V: TRBV6-5; CDR3: CASSREGRYGYTF; DNA: TGTGCCAGCAGTAGAGAGGGAAGATATGGCTACACCTTC
D: TRBD1; length: 14; J: TRBJ1-1; size: -; V: TRBV30; CDR3: CAWGLQGTGMEAFF; DNA: TGTGCCTGGGGATTACAGGGGACCGGGATGGAAGCTTTCTTT
D: -; length: 15; J: TRBJ2-7; size: -; V: TRBV5-4; CDR3: CASTLVGQGTDEQYF; DNA: TGTGCCAGCACCCTGGTCGGGCAGGGGACGGACGAGCAGTACTTC
D: TRBD2; length: 14; J: TRBJ2-7; size: -; V: TRBV19; CDR3: CASSRTSGVYEQYF; DNA: TGTGCCAGTAGCCGGACTAGCGGGGTTTACGAGCAGTACTTC
D: TRBD2; length: 15; J: TRBJ2-7; size: once; V: TRBV27; CDR3: CASRTIAGGSYEQYF; DNA: TGTGCCAGCAGAACCATAGCGGGAGGCTCCTACGAGCAGTACTTC
D: TRBD2; length: 17; J: TRBJ2-2; size: -; V: TRBV2; CDR3: CASTPGGLAGGTGELFF; DNA: TGTGCCAGCACCCCTGGTGGACTAGCGGGAGGCACCGGGGAGCTGTTTTTT
D: -; length: 14; J: TRBJ2-5; size: -; V: TRBV5-4; CDR3: CASRAWTSQETQYF; DNA: TGTGCCAGCCGAGCTTGGACTTCCCAAGAGACCCAGTACTTC
D: TRBD1; length: 14; J: TRBJ2-7; size: -; V: TRBV5-4; CDR3: CASSTHRQGLEQYF; DNA: TGTGCCAGCAGCACACACCGACAGGGTCTCGAGCAGTACTTC
D: -; length: 15; J: TRBJ1-5; size: -; V: TRBV19; CDR3: CASGDTRRANQPQHF; DNA: TGTGCCAGCGGGGACACACGTCGGGCAAATCAGCCCCAGCATTTT
D: -; length: 13; J: TRBJ1-5; size: -; V: TRBV18; CDR3: CASSPGEDQPQHF; DNA: TGTGCCAGCTCACCAGGAGAGGATCAGCCCCAGCATTTT
D: -; length: 12; J: TRBJ1-5; size: -; V: TRBV27; CDR3: CASSFRGRAQHF; DNA: TGTGCCAGCAGTTTCAGGGGCCGCGCCCAGCATTTT
D: TRBD2; length: 15; J: TRBJ2-1; size: -; V: TRBV29-1; CDR3: CSADAIAGVQNEQFF; DNA: TGCAGCGCGGACGCTATAGCGGGCGTTCAAAATGAGCAGTTCTTC
D: TRBD1; length: 16; J: TRBJ1-3; size: -; V: TRBV5-4; CDR3: CASSLGSGGFGNTIYF; DNA: TGTGCCAGCAGCTTGGGTTCAGGGGGTTTCGGAAACACCATATATTTT
D: TRBD1; length: 15; J: TRBJ2-7; size: -; V: TRBV7-3; CDR3: CASSLAGTGWDEQYF; DNA: TGTGCCAGCAGCCTTGCCGGGACAGGGTGGGACGAGCAGTACTTC
D: -; length: 11; J: TRBJ1-2; size: -; V: TRBV28; CDR3: CASSLAGGYTF; DNA: TGTGCCAGCAGTTTAGCGGGAGGCTACACCTTC